This T cell receptor beta chain was captured by sequencing in a study of human T cells and chemical hapten exposure. Study-level information: Weekly scalp doses of diphenylcyclopropenone were given to patients during the approximately 25-week study.

Study outcomes and limitations: As the donors had alopecia, their immune response may differ from healthy people's.

Individual cDNA molecules in this library carried unique molecular identifiers. TCRdb reanalysed the RACE reads using MiXCR and keeps one entry per CDR3 protein. Of approximately 60,000 distinct CDR3 sequences in the sample, around 10% were seen once. On this clonotype itself: Its target is not known.

Indicated time point: pre-sensitization, week 0. The treatment denotes: therapeutic diphenylcyclopropenone sensitization with weekly scalp DPC. Germline V gene lookup returns CDR1 SGHVS and CDR2 FNYEAQ. V was clipped by 6 bases and J by 2 bases, with 11 bases between them. The CDR3 covers 13 residues. Sequenced material: whole blood, taken in connection with sensitization to the hapten diphenylcyclopropenone (DPC). This sequence was found in a man in his forties with alopecia areata. Some clones in this sample may be carry-over from other donors' samples. The genes are TRBV7-6 and TRBJ2-7; D gene ambiguous. The DNA for the CDR3 is TGTGCCAGCAGGGGCCCAGGTGCCTACGAGCAGTACTTC. Translation gives CASRGPGAYEQYF.